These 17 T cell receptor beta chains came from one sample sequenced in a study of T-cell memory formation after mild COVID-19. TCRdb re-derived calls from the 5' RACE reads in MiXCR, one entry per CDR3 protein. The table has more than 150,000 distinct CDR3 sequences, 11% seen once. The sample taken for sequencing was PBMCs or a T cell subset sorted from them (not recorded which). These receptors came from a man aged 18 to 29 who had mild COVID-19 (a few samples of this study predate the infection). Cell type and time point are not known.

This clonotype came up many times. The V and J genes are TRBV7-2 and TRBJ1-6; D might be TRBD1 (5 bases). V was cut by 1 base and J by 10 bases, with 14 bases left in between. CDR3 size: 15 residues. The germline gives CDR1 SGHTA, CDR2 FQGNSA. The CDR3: CASSLGGEGGSPLHF. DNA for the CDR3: TGTGCCAGCAGCTTAGGGGGCGAAGGCGGCTCACCCCTCCACTTT.

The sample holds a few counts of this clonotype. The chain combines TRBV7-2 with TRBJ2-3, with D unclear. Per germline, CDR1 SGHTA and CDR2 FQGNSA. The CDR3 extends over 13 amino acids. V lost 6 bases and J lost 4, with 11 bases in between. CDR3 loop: CASRPRPPDTQYF. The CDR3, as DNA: TGTGCCAGCAGACCTCGACCGCCAGATACGCAGTATTTT.

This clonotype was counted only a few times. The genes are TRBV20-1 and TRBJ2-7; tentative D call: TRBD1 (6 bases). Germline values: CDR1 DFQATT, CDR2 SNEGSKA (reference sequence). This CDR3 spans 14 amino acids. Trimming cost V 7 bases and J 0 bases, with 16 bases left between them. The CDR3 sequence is CSGVTGSSSYEQYF. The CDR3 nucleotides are TGCAGTGGAGTAACAGGGTCGAGCTCCTACGAGCAGTACTTC.

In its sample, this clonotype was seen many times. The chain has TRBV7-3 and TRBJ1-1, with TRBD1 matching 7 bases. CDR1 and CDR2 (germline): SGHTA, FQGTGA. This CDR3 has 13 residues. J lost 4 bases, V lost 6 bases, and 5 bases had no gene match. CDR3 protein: CASSKGALTEAFF. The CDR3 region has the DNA TGTGCCAGCAGTAAGGGGGCTCTCACTGAAGCTTTCTTT.

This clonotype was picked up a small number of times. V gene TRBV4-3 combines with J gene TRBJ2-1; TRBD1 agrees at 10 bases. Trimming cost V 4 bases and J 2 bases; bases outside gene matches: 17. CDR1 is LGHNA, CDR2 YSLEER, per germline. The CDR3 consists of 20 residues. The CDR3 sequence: CASSRTIGQGVLFAYNEQFF. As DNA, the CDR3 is TGCGCCAGCAGCCGGACGATCGGACAGGGGGTTCTGTTCGCCTACAATGAGCAGTTCTTC.

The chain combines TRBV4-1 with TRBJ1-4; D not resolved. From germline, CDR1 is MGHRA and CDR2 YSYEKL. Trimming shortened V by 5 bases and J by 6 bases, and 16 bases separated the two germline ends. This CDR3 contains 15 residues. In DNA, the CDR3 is TGCGCCAGCAGCGCACGGACGATGCAGGATGAAAAACTGTTTTTT. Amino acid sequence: CASSARTMQDEKLFF.

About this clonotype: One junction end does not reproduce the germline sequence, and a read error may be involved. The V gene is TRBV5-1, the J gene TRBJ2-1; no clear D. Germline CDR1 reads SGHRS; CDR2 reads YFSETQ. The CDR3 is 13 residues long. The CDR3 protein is CATSDDPNNEQFF. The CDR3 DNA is TGCGCCACCAGCGACGACCCCAACAATGAGCAGTTCTTC.

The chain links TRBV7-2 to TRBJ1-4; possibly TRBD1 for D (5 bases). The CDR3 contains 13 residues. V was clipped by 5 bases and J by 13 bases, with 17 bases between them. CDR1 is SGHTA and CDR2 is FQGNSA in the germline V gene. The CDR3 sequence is CASSRGPGSTLFF. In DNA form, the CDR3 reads TGTGCCAGCAGCCGGGGCCCAGGTTCTACACTGTTTTTT.

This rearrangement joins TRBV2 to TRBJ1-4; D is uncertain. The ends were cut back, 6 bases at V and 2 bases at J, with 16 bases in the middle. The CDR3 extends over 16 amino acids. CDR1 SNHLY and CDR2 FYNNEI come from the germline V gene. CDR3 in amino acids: CASSGRTSRTNEKLFF. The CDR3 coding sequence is TGTGCCAGCAGCGGACGGACCTCAAGGACTAATGAAAAACTGTTTTTT.

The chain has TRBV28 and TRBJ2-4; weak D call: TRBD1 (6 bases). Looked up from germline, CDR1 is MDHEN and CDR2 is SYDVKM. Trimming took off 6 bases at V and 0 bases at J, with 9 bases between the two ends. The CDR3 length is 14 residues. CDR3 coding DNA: TGTGCCAGCAGCTCCAGGGGAGCCAAAAACATTCAGTACTTC. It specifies CASSSRGAKNIQYF. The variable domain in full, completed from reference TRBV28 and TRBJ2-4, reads DVKVTQSSRYLVKRTGEKVFLECVQDMDHENMFWYRQDPGLGLRLIYFSYDVKMKEKGDIPEGYSVSREKKERFSLILESASTNQTSMYLCASSSRGAKNIQYFGAGTRLSVL.

CDR3 residues: CASSVRLAYNEQFF. In DNA, the CDR3 is TGTGCCAGCAGTGTGAGGTTGGCCTACAATGAGCAGTTCTTC. The V and J genes are TRBV2 and TRBJ2-1; D uncertain. The V end was cut by 4 bases, the J end by 2 bases, with 9 bases between. Germline CDR1 and CDR2: SNHLY and FYNNEI. This CDR3 contains 14 residues.

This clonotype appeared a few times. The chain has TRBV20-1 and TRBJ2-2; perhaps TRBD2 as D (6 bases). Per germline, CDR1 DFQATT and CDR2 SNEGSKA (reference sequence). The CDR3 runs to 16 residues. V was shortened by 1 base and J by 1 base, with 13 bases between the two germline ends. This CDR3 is CSARANSGGNTGELFF. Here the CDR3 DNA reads TGCAGTGCTAGAGCCAACTCCGGGGGGAACACCGGGGAGCTGTTTTTT.

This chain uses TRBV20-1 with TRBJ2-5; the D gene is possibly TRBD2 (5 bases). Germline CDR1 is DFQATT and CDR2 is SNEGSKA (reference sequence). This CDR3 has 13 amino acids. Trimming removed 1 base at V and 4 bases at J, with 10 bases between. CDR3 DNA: TGCAGTGCTAGAGTCCCAGGAGGAGAGACCCAGTACTTC. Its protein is CSARVPGGETQYF.

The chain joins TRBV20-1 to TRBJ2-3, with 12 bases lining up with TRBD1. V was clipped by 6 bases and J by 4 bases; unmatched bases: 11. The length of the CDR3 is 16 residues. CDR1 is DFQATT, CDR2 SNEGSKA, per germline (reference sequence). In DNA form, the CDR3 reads TGCAGTGCACGAGTAGCCGGGACAGGGGGCCCAGATACGCAGTATTTT. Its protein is CSARVAGTGGPDTQYF.

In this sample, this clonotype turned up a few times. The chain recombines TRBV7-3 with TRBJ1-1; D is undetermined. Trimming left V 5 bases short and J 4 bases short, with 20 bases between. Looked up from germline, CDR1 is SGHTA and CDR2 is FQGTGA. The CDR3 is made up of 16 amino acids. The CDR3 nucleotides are TGTGCCAGCAGCCCCCATGGTAGGAGTTTGGGCACTGAAGCTTTCTTT. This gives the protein CASSPHGRSLGTEAFF.

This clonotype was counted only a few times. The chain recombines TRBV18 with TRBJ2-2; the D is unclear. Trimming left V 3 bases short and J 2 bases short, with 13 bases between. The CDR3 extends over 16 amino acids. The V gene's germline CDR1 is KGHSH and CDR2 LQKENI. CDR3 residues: CASSPGMTGNTGELFF. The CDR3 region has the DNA TGTGCCAGCTCACCGGGGATGACGGGCAACACCGGGGAGCTGTTTTTT.

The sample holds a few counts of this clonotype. In DNA form, the CDR3 reads TGTGCCAGCAGGAGAAGAACAGGGGTGGGTCAGCCCCAGCATTTT. It specifies CASRRRTGVGQPQHF. The chain joins TRBV6-5 to TRBJ1-5; 7 positions agree with TRBD1. The J segment lost 6 bases and the V segment lost 6 bases, leaving 11 bases of the junction unmatched. This CDR3 is built from 15 residues. The germline V gene encodes CDR1 MNHEY and CDR2 SVGAGI.